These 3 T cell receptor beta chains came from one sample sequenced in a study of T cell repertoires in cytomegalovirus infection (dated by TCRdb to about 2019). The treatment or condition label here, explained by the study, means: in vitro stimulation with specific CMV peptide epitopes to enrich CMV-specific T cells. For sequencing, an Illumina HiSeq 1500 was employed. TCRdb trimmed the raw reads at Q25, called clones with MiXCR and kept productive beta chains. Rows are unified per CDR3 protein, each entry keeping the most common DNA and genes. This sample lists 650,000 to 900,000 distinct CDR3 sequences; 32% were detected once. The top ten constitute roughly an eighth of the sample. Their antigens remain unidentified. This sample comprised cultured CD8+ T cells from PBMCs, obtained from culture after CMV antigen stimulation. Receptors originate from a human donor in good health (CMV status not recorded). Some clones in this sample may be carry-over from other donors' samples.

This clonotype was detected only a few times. In DNA, the CDR3 is TGTGCCAGCAGCTCCGACAGAGATACGCAGTATTTT. Amino acids: CASSSDRDTQYF. The genes are TRBV5-6 and TRBJ2-3; D is possibly TRBD1 (5 bases). Looked up from germline, CDR1 is SGHDT and CDR2 is YYEEEE. The length of the CDR3 is 12 residues. Trimming cost V 3 bases and J 5 bases, with 7 bases left between them.

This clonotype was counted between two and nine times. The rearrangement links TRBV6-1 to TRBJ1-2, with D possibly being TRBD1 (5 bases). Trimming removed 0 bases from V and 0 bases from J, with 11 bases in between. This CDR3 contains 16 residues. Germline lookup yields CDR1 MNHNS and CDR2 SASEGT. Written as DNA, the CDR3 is TGTGCCAGCAGTGAAGCGACGGGGGGGTCTAACTATGGCTACACCTTC. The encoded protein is CASSEATGGSNYGYTF.

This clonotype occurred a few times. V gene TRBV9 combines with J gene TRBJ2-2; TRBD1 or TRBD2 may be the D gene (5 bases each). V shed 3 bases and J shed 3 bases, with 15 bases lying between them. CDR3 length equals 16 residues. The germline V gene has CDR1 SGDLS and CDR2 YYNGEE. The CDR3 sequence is CASSAPRDGDTGELFF. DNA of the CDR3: TGTGCCAGCAGCGCACCCCGGGACGGTGACACCGGGGAGCTGTTTTTT.